This T cell receptor beta chain was identified during a study of beta chain features in type 1 diabetes. Germline assignment: CDR1 SGHRS and CDR2 YFSETQ. The CDR3 loop spans 15 amino acids. V lost 0 bases and J 2 bases, leaving 9 bases between the germline ends. Of the isolated RNA, all was reverse transcribed, and so the sequenced material was expressed TCRB transcripts. The method was immunoSEQ multiplex PCR; TCRdb's version includes in-frame clones alone and lacks a portion of them. The sample holds about 740,000 clones; roughly an eighth are singletons and the top ten take approximately 0.022%. With respect to this clone: Its target is not known.

Study conclusions and caveats: Significant though moderate, a shortening of TCRB CDR3s appeared in all four CD4+ subsets of Type 1 diabetes patients. PCR may have favored shorter templates equally in patients and controls.

This TCR derives from a man aged 18 to 35 with type 1 diabetes. The sequenced sample consisted of naive CD4+ T cells from blood. The chain carries TRBV5-1 and TRBJ2-1; D gene ambiguous. The CDR3 DNA sequence: TGCGCCAGCAGCTTGGAGGCAGAACCCTACAATGAGCAGTTCTTC. Translated, it gives CASSLEAEPYNEQFF.